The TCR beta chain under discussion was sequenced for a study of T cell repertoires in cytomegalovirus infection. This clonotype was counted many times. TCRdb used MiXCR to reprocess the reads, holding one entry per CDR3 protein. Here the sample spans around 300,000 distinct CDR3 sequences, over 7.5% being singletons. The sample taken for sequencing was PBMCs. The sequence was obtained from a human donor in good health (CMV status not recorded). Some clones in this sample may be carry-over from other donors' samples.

CDR3 DNA: TGTGCCAGCAGCTTAGACCGGACTAGCGGCGACTACGAGCAGTACTTC. Its protein product is CASSLDRTSGDYEQYF. The rearrangement uses TRBV7-2 and TRBJ2-7; 10 bases line up with TRBD2. This CDR3 is built from 16 residues. J lost 3 bases, V lost 1 base, and 6 bases had no gene match. CDR1 is SGHTA, CDR2 FQGNSA, per germline.